This T cell receptor (beta chain) emerged from a study of cytomegalovirus exposure and HLA in healthy donors. Whole-study results and caveats: Per a prior analysis, the majority of TCR beta V segments were productive roughly 87% or roughly 30% of the time.

This clone was picked up a small number of times. The antigen is not known. The PCR contained 60 Vbeta and 13 Jbeta primers. Some clones are missing from TCRdb's copy, which holds only in-frame ones; the method was immunoSEQ multiplex PCR. Of some 120,000 clones listed, roughly 75% are singletons. Sequences were obtained from PBMCs. This TCR was sampled from a female donor in good health and CMV-seronegative.

CDR3 protein: CASTAVAGAETQYF. CDR3 DNA: TGTGCCAGCACCGCGGTTGCGGGGGCGGAGACCCAGTACTTC. The rearrangement links TRBV7-2 to TRBJ2-5; D might be TRBD2 (7 bases). V gave up 7 bases and J gave up 5 bases, with 17 bases separating them. Germline CDR1 SGHTA, CDR2 FQGNSA. CDR3 length: 14 amino acids. Drawing the rest from reference TRBV7-2 and TRBJ2-5, the complete variable domain is GAGVSQSPSNKVTEKGKDVELRCDPISGHTALYWYRQSLGQGLEFLIYFQGNSAPDKSGLPSDRFSAERTGGSVSTLTIQRTQQEDSAVYLCASTAVAGAETQYFGPGTRLLVL.